What follows is one T cell receptor (beta chain) and its context. The source of the sample is a study of blood T cell repertoires in COVID-19. Some clones are missing from TCRdb's copy, which holds only in-frame ones; the method was immunoSEQ multiplex PCR. The top ten clones hold over 0.85% of a sample with 200,000 to 300,000 clones, over 80% of them seen once. Trimming removed 5 bases from V and 2 bases from J, with 13 bases in between. This CDR3 region has 15 residues. The germline V gene encodes CDR1 SEHNR and CDR2 FQNEAQ (reference sequence). The rearrangement uses TRBV7-9 and TRBJ1-3; D might be TRBD1 (6 bases). The sequence was obtained from a man aged 50-60 years who had been exposed to COVID-19. Sequenced material: PBMCs or T cells enriched from blood (not recorded which). CDR3 loop: CASSRTGTPGNTIYF. In nucleotides, the CDR3 is TGTGCCAGCAGCCGGACCGGGACACCTGGAAACACCATATATTTT.